What follows are 14 T cell receptor beta chains derived from one specimen sequenced in a study of shared clonotypes between healthy human individuals. The protocol was immunoSEQ multiplex PCR, while the TCRdb copy is restricted to in-frame clones and leaves out a portion. Among under 2,500,000 clones listed, about 94% were seen once. Input material: naive CD4+ T cells sorted from blood. Subset meaning: CD45RA+ positively selected. The source is a man aged 18 to 35 in good health.

For the CDR3, the DNA is TGTGCCAGCAGCTTGGTCACCTTTGGAGGGTATGGCTACACCTTC. This sequence encodes CASSLVTFGGYGYTF. The rearrangement joins TRBV5-8 to TRBJ1-2; D remains unclear. Trimming pared 0 bases from V and 5 bases from J, leaving 14 bases between. CDR1 and CDR2 from the germline V gene are SGHTS and YDEGEE. The CDR3 has 15 amino acids.

CDR3 coding DNA: TGTGCCATCAGTGAGCCGGTAGCGGGGCAGTTCTTC. This translates into CAISEPVAGQFF. The V and J genes are TRBV10-3 and TRBJ2-1, with 7 bases that match TRBD2. The CDR3 has 12 residues. Germline trimming cut 2 bases from V and 12 bases from J; bases unmatched to any gene: 4. Germline lookup yields CDR1 ENHRY and CDR2 SYGVKD.

This rearrangement joins TRBV30 to TRBJ2-5; 8 bases are shared with TRBD2. The CDR3 has 12 amino acids. CDR1 is GTSNPN, CDR2 SVGIG, per germline (reference sequence). V was clipped by 3 bases and J by 7 bases; unmatched bases: 4. The CDR3 region is CAWSGGAWTQYF. The DNA for the CDR3 is TGTGCCTGGAGCGGGGGGGCTTGGACCCAGTACTTC.

Regarding this clone: At one end, the junction sequence differs from germline, possibly due to a read error. The chain uses TRBV9 and TRBJ2-6, with a tentative D call TRBD1 (6 bases). The CDR3 has 14 amino acids. CDR1 is SGDLS, CDR2 YYNGEE, per germline. The CDR3 DNA is TGTGCCAGCAGCTCCCGCCGAGGGGGCAACGTCCTGACTTTC. Translated: CASSSRRGGNVLTF.

This chain connects TRBV10-3 to TRBJ2-5; D is unclear. The CDR3 loop spans 14 amino acids. The V gene's germline CDR1 is ENHRY and CDR2 SYGVKD. V was trimmed by 0 bases and J by 1 base, leaving 6 bases between them. CDR3 nucleotides: TGTGCCATCAGTGAGTCCAATGTCCAAGAGACCCAGTACTTC. Translating it yields CAISESNVQETQYF.

This clone was seen only once. Other DNA sequences in this specimen translate into the identical CDR3. The chain employs TRBV9 and TRBJ1-6; TRBD1 is a possible D gene (6 bases). Germline assignment: CDR1 SGDLS and CDR2 YYNGEE. V was shortened by 0 bases and J by 7 bases, with 8 bases between the two germline ends. The CDR3 runs 14 residues. CDR3 protein: CASSVVQGNSPLHF. Written as DNA, the CDR3 is TGTGCCAGCAGCGTAGTACAGGGCAATTCACCCCTCCACTTT.

The chain uses TRBV2 and TRBJ2-5; TRBD1 or TRBD2 may be the D gene (6 bases each). Trimming shortened V by 2 bases and J by 2 bases, and 9 bases separated the two germline ends. The CDR3 spans 14 residues. Germline CDR1 is SNHLY and CDR2 is FYNNEI. The CDR3 DNA reads as TGTGCCAGCAGTGAAAAAGGGGGGCAAGAGACCCAGTACTTC. It encodes CASSEKGGQETQYF.

This chain links TRBV19 with TRBJ2-1; 8 nucleotides match TRBD2. The CDR3 contains 12 residues. Germline lookup yields CDR1 LNHDA and CDR2 SQIVND (reference sequence). The ends lost 5 bases at V and 9 bases at J; junction bases unmatched: 3. The DNA for the CDR3 is TGTGCCAGTAGTGAGCTAGCGGGTGAGCAGTTCTTC. Translation: CASSELAGEQFF.

The rearrangement uses TRBV30 and TRBJ1-6, with 8 bases aligning to TRBD1. J was trimmed by 7 bases and V by 5 bases; bases with no gene match: 7. The CDR3 runs 14 residues. CDR1 and CDR2 (germline): GTSNPN, SVGIG (reference sequence). This CDR3 reads CAWAGQGWNSPLHF. As DNA, the CDR3 is TGTGCCTGGGCCGGACAGGGTTGGAATTCACCCCTCCACTTT.

The sample holds one count of this clone. The chain employs TRBV10-3 and TRBJ2-1, with D perhaps matching TRBD1 (5 bases). CDR1 and CDR2 from the germline V gene are ENHRY and SYGVKD. Trimming removed 0 bases from V and 7 bases from J, with 13 bases in between. The CDR3 runs to 15 residues. CDR3 DNA: TGTGCCATCAGTGAGTCGTGGACATTGCGGAATGAGCAGTTCTTC. Its translation is CAISESWTLRNEQFF.

In its sample, this clone was seen a few times. The chain combines TRBV6-1 with TRBJ1-2; D may be TRBD1 (5 bases). This CDR3 has 14 residues. CDR1 is MNHNS, CDR2 SASEGT, per germline. V lost 4 bases and J 3 bases, leaving 12 bases between the germline ends. The CDR3 is CASSGITGDYGYTF. The CDR3 DNA is TGTGCCAGCAGTGGAATAACAGGTGACTATGGCTACACCTTC.

V and J are TRBV27 and TRBJ2-2; D unresolved. V lost 0 bases and J 0 bases, leaving 8 bases between the germline ends. The CDR3 consists of 16 residues. Germline V lookup: CDR1 MNHEY, CDR2 SMNVEV (reference sequence). CDR3 bases: TGTGCCAGCAGTTTATCGAGGATCGCGAACACCGGGGAGCTGTTTTTT. Its translation is CASSLSRIANTGELFF.

The chain has TRBV6-5 and TRBJ1-6, with D perhaps matching TRBD1 (6 bases). V lost 5 bases and J 6 bases, leaving 14 bases between the germline ends. The CDR3 is 15 residues long. In germline, CDR1 is MNHEY, CDR2 SVGAGI. The CDR3 DNA sequence: TGTGCCAGCAGTCAAGGGGGTCTTGGTAATTCACCCCTCCACTTT. This sequence encodes CASSQGGLGNSPLHF.

On this clone: Other DNA sequences of this sample code for an identical CDR3. This rearrangement joins TRBV11-2 to TRBJ2-1; D not certain. Germline V gene data show CDR1 as SGHAT and CDR2 as FQNNGV. The V end lost 1 base, the J end lost 0 bases, and 4 bases lay between the germline ends. The CDR3 is made up of 14 amino acids. CDR3 DNA: TGTGCCAGCAGCTTAGGAGCCTCCTACAATGAGCAGTTCTTC. Translated, it gives CASSLGASYNEQFF.